The T cell receptor (beta chain) described here comes from a study of shared clonotypes between healthy human individuals. Study-level points and caveats: Clonotype sharing levels among donors were expected to vary with sequencing depth. Naive subsets usually exceeded memory subsets in estimated richness.

This clone appeared a single time. What it binds is not known. Clones were sequenced by immunoSEQ multiplex PCR, and TCRdb holds only the in-frame ones, with some missing. In the table there are a few million clones, 85% to 95% of which are singletons. Negatively enriched CD4+ T cells were divided by CD45RA into naive and memory. CDR3 length equals 14 residues. CDR1 is MNHEY and CDR2 is SVGAGI in the germline V gene. The germline V and J ends were trimmed by 0 bases and 4 bases, with 9 bases remaining between them. This receptor was taken from a man younger than 35 in good health. Some clones in this sample may be carry-over from other donors' samples. What was sequenced was naive CD4+ T cells from PBMCs. Subset: CD45RA+ positively selected. J is TRBJ2-5 and V is TRBV6-5; D might be TRBD2 (6 bases). Here the CDR3 reads CASSYSMGGETQYF. DNA for the CDR3: TGTGCCAGCAGTTACTCTATGGGGGGAGAGACCCAGTACTTC.